The 19 T cell receptor beta chains reported below all come from one sample, sequenced in a study of early T cells in non-severe SARS-CoV-2 infection. TCRdb itself ran the 5' RACE reads through MiXCR, one entry per CDR3 protein. In the table there are some 97,000 distinct CDR3 sequences, 11% of which are singletons. Sample: whole blood, taken at baseline. The receptors were gathered from an adult who was a healthcare worker with PCR-confirmed SARS-CoV-2 infection or an uninfected control (not recorded which).

This clonotype was recorded a few times. The rearrangement uses TRBV6-5 and TRBJ2-7, with 8 bases lining up with TRBD1. The germline gives CDR1 MNHEY, CDR2 SVGAGI. With V trimmed by 4 bases and J by 6 bases, 5 bases remained unmatched. The CDR3 spans 13 residues. CDR3: CASSSSGTGEQYF. CDR3 DNA sequence: TGTGCCAGCAGTTCTTCCGGGACAGGCGAGCAGTACTTC.

This clonotype was recorded a few times. The J gene is TRBJ1-2, the V gene TRBV7-2, with D unresolved. Trimming removed 5 bases at V and 7 bases at J, with 14 bases between. This CDR3 has 13 amino acids. The V gene's germline CDR1 is SGHTA and CDR2 FQGNSA. The CDR3 here is CASSQRTAPGYTF. The CDR3 coding sequence is TGTGCCAGCAGCCAAAGGACGGCCCCTGGCTACACCTTC.

This clonotype was observed a few times. The CDR3 region is CSVEIAYGYTF. The CDR3 DNA follows: TGCAGCGTGGAGATTGCCTATGGCTACACCTTC. The chain recombines TRBV29-1 with TRBJ1-2; no clear D. Trimming took 6 bases from V and 4 from J, leaving 9 bases between them. Germline lookup yields CDR1 SQVTM and CDR2 ANQGSEA. The CDR3 spans 11 residues.

The rearrangement links TRBV4-1 to TRBJ2-1; D is unclear. Per the germline V gene, CDR1 is MGHRA and CDR2 is YSYEKL. The CDR3 is made up of 17 amino acids. The germline V and J ends were trimmed by 3 bases and 0 bases, with 15 bases remaining between them. CDR3: CASSHRLAASSYNEQFF. The CDR3 DNA sequence: TGCGCCAGCAGCCACCGGTTGGCGGCTAGCTCCTACAATGAGCAGTTCTTC.

Many counts were recorded for this clonotype. V and J are TRBV6-2 or TRBV6-3 and TRBJ1-1; 7 bases agree with TRBD1. Germline trimming cut 4 bases from V and 7 bases from J; bases unmatched to any gene: 3. This CDR3 contains 12 residues. Germline lookup yields CDR1 MNHEY and CDR2 SVGEGT. The CDR3 DNA sequence: TGTGCCAGCAGTTCGGACAGGAGTGAAGCTTTCTTT. Protein: CASSSDRSEAFF.

The chain recombines TRBV20-1 with TRBJ2-7; D is undetermined. Germline V gene lookup returns CDR1 DFQATT and CDR2 SNEGSKA (reference sequence). V lost 3 bases and J lost 3, with 12 bases in between. CDR3 size: 13 residues. CDR3 in DNA: TGCAGTGCTAGCCTTCCACCGGGCTACGAGCAGTACTTC. Its translation is CSASLPPGYEQYF.

The chain links TRBV18 to TRBJ2-2, with D perhaps matching TRBD1 (5 bases). Trimming removed 3 bases from V and 5 bases from J, with 19 bases in between. In germline, CDR1 is KGHSH, CDR2 LQKENI. This CDR3 has 17 amino acids. CDR3 in DNA: TGTGCCAGCTCACCCGGCGCCCCCAGGGAAGATACCGGGGAGCTGTTTTTT. It yields the protein CASSPGAPREDTGELFF.

The V and J genes are TRBV3-1 and TRBJ1-1; no reliable D call. The CDR3 contains 15 residues. V was trimmed by 7 bases and J by 2 bases, leaving 17 bases between them. CDR1 LGHDT and CDR2 YNNKEL come from the germline V gene (reference sequence). CDR3 sequence (DNA): TGTGCCAGCACAAACGAAGGACGGTTCAACACTGAAGCTTTCTTT. It codes for CASTNEGRFNTEAFF.

This clonotype showed up many times. This rearrangement joins TRBV28 to TRBJ2-6, with D perhaps TRBD2 (5 bases). The CDR3 has 16 amino acids. From germline, CDR1 is MDHEN and CDR2 SYDVKM. V lost 5 bases, J lost 1 base, and 12 bases lay in between. The CDR3 DNA sequence: TGTGCCAGCAGTCGGGGTGGCAGGTCTGGGGCCAACGTCCTGACTTTC. Its translation is CASSRGGRSGANVLTF. Based on the CDR3 plus reference TRBV28 and TRBJ2-6, the full variable domain is DVKVTQSSRYLVKRTGEKVFLECVQDMDHENMFWYRQDPGLGLRLIYFSYDVKMKEKGDIPEGYSVSREKKERFSLILESASTNQTSMYLCASSRGGRSGANVLTFGAGSRLTVL.

The chain links TRBV19 to TRBJ1-1; 7 bases match TRBD1. This CDR3 comprises 14 residues. Germline CDR1 and CDR2: LNHDA and SQIVND (reference sequence). Unmatched junction bases numbered 13, after V lost 5 bases and J lost 10 bases. The CDR3 coding sequence is TGTGCCAGTAGTGTTCAGGGGGACAGAGTTAGAGCTTTCTTT. This codes for CASSVQGDRVRAFF.

This clonotype was counted ten times or more. V is TRBV20-1 and J is TRBJ2-1; 8 nucleotides match TRBD2. V lost 3 bases and J lost 8; bases outside the gene matches: 3. CDR1 and CDR2 (germline): DFQATT, SNEGSKA (reference sequence). The CDR3 contains 12 residues. The DNA of the CDR3 is TGCAGTGCTAGCGGGAGGGCCGATGAGCAGTTCTTC. Amino acid sequence: CSASGRADEQFF.

The rearrangement uses TRBV18 and TRBJ2-7; TRBD1 aligns across 11 bases. Trimming took 5 bases from V and 7 from J; bases not matched to a gene: 7. This CDR3 region has 14 residues. The germline V gene encodes CDR1 KGHSH and CDR2 LQKENI. The CDR3 DNA reads TGTGCCAGCTCAGTTGGACAGGGGGCTGATGAGCAGTACTTC. Amino acid sequence: CASSVGQGADEQYF.

This CDR3 is CASSLDRQGTDTQYF. In DNA, the CDR3 is TGTGCCAGCAGCTTGGACAGGCAAGGGACAGATACGCAGTATTTT. The chain recombines TRBV7-8 with TRBJ2-3; TRBD1 matches at 7 bases. CDR3 size: 15 residues. V lost 3 bases, J lost 3 bases, and 6 bases stayed unmatched. Germline CDR1 reads SGHVS; CDR2 reads FQNEAQ. The full variable domain, rest sourced from reference TRBV7-8 and TRBJ2-3, is GAGVSQSPRYKVAKRGQDVALRCDPISGHVSLFWYQQALGQGPEFLTYFQNEAQLDKSGLPSDRFFAERPEGSVSTLKIQRTQQEDSAVYLCASSLDRQGTDTQYFGPGTRLTVL.

This clonotype was seen many times. This chain uses TRBV5-1 with TRBJ1-4; 7 bases are shared with TRBD1. Germline CDR1 and CDR2: SGHRS and YFSETQ. J lost 4 bases, V lost 4 bases, and 13 bases had no gene match. The CDR3 is 17 residues long. Written as DNA, the CDR3 is TGCGCCAGCAGCAGTACAGGGGCGAGTCTTGGTAATGAAAAACTGTTTTTT. It yields the protein CASSSTGASLGNEKLFF. Based on the CDR3 plus reference TRBV5-1 and TRBJ1-4, the full variable domain is KAGVTQTPRYLIKTRGQQVTLSCSPISGHRSVSWYQQTPGQGLQFLFEYFSETQRNKGNFPGRFSGRQFSNSRSEMNVSTLELGDSALYLCASSSTGASLGNEKLFFGSGTQLSVL.

The chain combines TRBV20-1 with TRBJ2-7, with a weak D call TRBD2 (5 bases). Germline CDR1 reads DFQATT; CDR2 reads SNEGSKA (reference sequence). Trimming took 3 bases from V and 1 from J, leaving 10 bases between them. This CDR3 spans 13 amino acids. The CDR3 DNA reads as TGCAGTGCTAGTTCGGGCGGGTCCTACGAGCAGTACTTC. This codes for CSASSGGSYEQYF.

By its share, this clonotype is medium-sized. V usage is TRBV29-1 and J usage is TRBJ2-1; 7 bases line up with TRBD2. In germline, CDR1 is SQVTM, CDR2 ANQGSEA. This CDR3 is built from 16 residues. With V trimmed by 3 bases and J by 3 bases, 11 bases remained unmatched. CDR3 residues: CSVDSARETVYNEQFF. The CDR3 bases are TGCAGCGTTGATTCAGCGCGGGAGACGGTCTACAATGAGCAGTTCTTC.

This clonotype appeared many times. This chain uses TRBV19 with TRBJ2-7; tentative D call: TRBD2 (5 bases). CDR3 length: 12 amino acids. V was trimmed by 3 bases and J by 6 bases, leaving 9 bases between them. Per the germline V gene, CDR1 is LNHDA and CDR2 is SQIVND (reference sequence). This CDR3 is CASSMAGVEQYF. The CDR3 DNA is TGTGCCAGTAGTATGGCCGGGGTCGAGCAGTACTTC. The complete variable domain, with remaining parts taken from reference TRBV19 and TRBJ2-7, reads DGGITQSPKYLFRKEGQNVTLSCEQNLNHDAMYWYRQDPGQGLRLIYYSQIVNDFQKGDIAEGYSVSREKKESFPLTVTSAQKNPTAFYLCASSMAGVEQYFGPGTRLTVT.

This chain connects TRBV29-1 to TRBJ1-2; the D gene is possibly TRBD1 (5 bases). V lost 0 bases and J lost 6, with 17 bases in between. Per the germline V gene, CDR1 is SQVTM and CDR2 is ANQGSEA. The CDR3 is made up of 15 amino acids. The CDR3 spells CSVEDLGEPGHGYTF. CDR3 sequence (DNA): TGCAGCGTTGAAGATCTTGGAGAGCCGGGGCATGGCTACACCTTC.

The rearrangement joins TRBV6-1 to TRBJ1-2; D uncertain. V was shortened by 4 bases and J by 5 bases, with 11 bases between the two germline ends. Per the germline V gene, CDR1 is MNHNS and CDR2 is SASEGT. The CDR3 sequence is 13 residues long. For the CDR3, the DNA is TGTGCCAGCAGTGTCGGATTTGGGTATGGCTACACCTTC. It encodes CASSVGFGYGYTF.